This TCR beta chain was identified during a study of blood T cell repertoires in COVID-19. Sequenced by immunoSEQ multiplex PCR; TCRdb stores in-frame clones only, minus some. The sample has 150,000 to 200,000 clones, 70% to 90% seen once; the top ten hold about a tenth. Sequences were obtained from peripheral blood. The TCR comes from a human donor in a cohort sampled during active COVID-19.

Here the CDR3 reads CASREEGADIYEQYF. The CDR3 DNA is TGTGCCAGCAGAGAGGAGGGGGCTGACATCTACGAGCAGTACTTC. The V and J genes are TRBV2 and TRBJ2-7; tentatively, D is TRBD1 (7 bases). Germline CDR1 reads SNHLY; CDR2 reads FYNNEI. The V end was cut by 6 bases, the J end by 3 bases, with 18 bases between. CDR3 size: 15 residues.